Sequencing of this TCR beta chain was carried out in a study of blood T cell repertoires in COVID-19. The CDR3 length is 15 residues. From germline, CDR1 is SGHRS and CDR2 YFSETQ. V shed 4 bases and J 4 bases; nucleotides not matched to a gene: 6. Here immunoSEQ multiplex PCR was the method, and the copy in TCRdb shows in-frame clones only, minus some. The sample shows over 75,000 clones, roughly 84% of them seen only once. The sample consisted of peripheral blood. The chain combines TRBV5-1 with TRBJ2-1; TRBD1 matches 9 bases. This clonotype originated in a woman of 80 years or more with acute or convalescent COVID-19. The DNA of the CDR3 is TGCGCCAGCAGCCAGACAGGGGGTTCGTACAATGAGCAGTTCTTC. Its translation: CASSQTGGSYNEQFF.